These 11 T cell receptor beta chains originate from one sample sequenced in a study of T cells expressing NK-cell markers. TCRdb re-called the 5' RACE reads; one entry per CDR3 protein, DNA not given. The listing records around 550,000 distinct CDR3 sequences. Source material: blood T cells: a sorted CD56 or NKG2C T cell subset, CD4+ or CD8+ T cells, or bulk PBMC T cells (not recorded which). Every receptor here comes from a man younger than 35 in good health.

This chain connects TRBV12-3 or TRBV12-4 to TRBJ2-2. The CDR3 extends over 13 amino acids. CDR3 protein: CASSRQRGGELFF.

The chain joins TRBV2 to TRBJ2-7; lacking DNA, the TRBD2 call made by TCRdb goes unchecked. Germline CDR1 reads SNHLY; CDR2 reads FYNNEI. The CDR3 is 13 amino acids. The CDR3 spells CASRRASRYEQYF.

This chain links TRBV4-2 with TRBJ2-7; checking the TCRdb D call of TRBD2 is not possible without DNA. The CDR3 spans 15 residues. Germline loops: CDR1 LGHNA, CDR2 YNFKEQ. The CDR3 spells CASSPGASGNGEQYF.

The J gene is TRBJ2-4, the V gene TRBV5-1; no DNA is available, so the TRBD1 call from TCRdb remains unchecked. The CDR3 sequence is 17 residues long. The V gene's germline CDR1 is SGHRS and CDR2 YFSETQ. The CDR3 here is CATPRGIPKLAKNIQYF. Supplemented by reference TRBV5-1 and TRBJ2-4, the full variable domain reads KAGVTQTPRYLIKTRGQQVTLSCSPISGHRSVSWYQQTPGQGLQFLFEYFSETQRNKGNFPGRFSGRQFSNSRSEMNVSTLELGDSALYLCATPRGIPKLAKNIQYFGAGTRLSVL.

The genes are TRBV7-3 and TRBJ2-1; with no DNA, the TCRdb D assignment of TRBD2 cannot be verified. The CDR3 runs 16 residues. Germline-derived CDR1 and CDR2 are SGHTA and FQGTGA. The CDR3 sequence: CASSEASAGSYNEQFF.

This chain uses TRBV28 with TRBJ1-6; without DNA, the TCRdb call of TRBD1 cannot be checked. The CDR3 consists of 14 residues. The germline gives CDR1 MDHEN, CDR2 SYDVKM. CDR3: CASGQGNYNSPLHF.

The chain carries TRBV11-2 and TRBJ2-4; TCRdb returns TRBD1, unconfirmable since there is no DNA. Germline CDR1 reads SGHAT; CDR2 reads FQNNGV. There are 18 residues in the CDR3. CDR3: CASSVGRGETLAKNIQYF. The complete variable domain, with remaining parts taken from reference TRBV11-2 and TRBJ2-4, reads EAGVAQSPRYKIIEKRQSVAFWCNPISGHATLYWYQQILGQGPKLLIQFQNNGVVDDSQLPKDRFSAERLKGVDSTLKIQPAKLEDSAVYLCASSVGRGETLAKNIQYFGAGTRLSVL.

The chain joins TRBV12-3 or TRBV12-4 to TRBJ1-3; no DNA is available, so the TRBD1 call from TCRdb remains unchecked. There are 16 residues in the CDR3. This chain's CDR3 is CASSPDRSISGNTIYF.

The chain recombines TRBV4-1 with TRBJ2-7; TCRdb lists TRBD1, though no DNA is available to test this call. Germline V gene data show CDR1 as MGHRA and CDR2 as YSYEKL. The CDR3 has 14 residues. CDR3 residues: CASSQIGRRGEQYF.

The chain is built from TRBV11-1 and TRBJ1-5; TCRdb calls TRBD1, which cannot be checked without DNA. CDR1 and CDR2 from the germline V gene are SGHAT and FQDESV (reference sequence). The CDR3 extends over 18 amino acids. CDR3 region: CASSFGQATLYSNQPQHF.

The chain couples TRBV20-1 to TRBJ2-3; no DNA is available, so the TRBD2 call from TCRdb remains unchecked. The CDR3 is 15 amino acids. The germline V gene encodes CDR1 DFQATT and CDR2 SNEGSKA (reference sequence). This chain's CDR3 is CSAEGNAEATDTQYF.